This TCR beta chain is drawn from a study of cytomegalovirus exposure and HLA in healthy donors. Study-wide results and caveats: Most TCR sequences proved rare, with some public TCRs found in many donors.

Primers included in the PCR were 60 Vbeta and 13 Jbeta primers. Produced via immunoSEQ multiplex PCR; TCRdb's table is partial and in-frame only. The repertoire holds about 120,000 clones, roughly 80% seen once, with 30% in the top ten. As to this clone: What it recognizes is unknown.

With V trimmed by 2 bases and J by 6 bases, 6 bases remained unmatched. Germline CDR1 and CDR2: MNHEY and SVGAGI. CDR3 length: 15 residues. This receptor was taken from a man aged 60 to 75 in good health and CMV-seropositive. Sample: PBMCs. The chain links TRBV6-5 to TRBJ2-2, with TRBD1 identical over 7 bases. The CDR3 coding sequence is TGTGCCAGCAGTTACCAAGTCACAGGGGCCGGGGAGCTGTTTTTT. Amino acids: CASSYQVTGAGELFF.